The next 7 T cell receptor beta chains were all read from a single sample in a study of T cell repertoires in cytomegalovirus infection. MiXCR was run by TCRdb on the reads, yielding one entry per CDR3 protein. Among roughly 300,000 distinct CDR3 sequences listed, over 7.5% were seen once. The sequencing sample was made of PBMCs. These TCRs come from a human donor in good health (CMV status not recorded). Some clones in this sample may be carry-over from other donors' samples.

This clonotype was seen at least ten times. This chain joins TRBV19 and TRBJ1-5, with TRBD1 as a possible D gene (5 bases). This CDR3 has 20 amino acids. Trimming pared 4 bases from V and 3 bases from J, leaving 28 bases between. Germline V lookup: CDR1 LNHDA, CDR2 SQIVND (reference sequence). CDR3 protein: CASSNPGRFVPNTFNQPQHF. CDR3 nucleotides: TGTGCCAGTAGTAACCCAGGGCGTTTTGTCCCCAATACCTTCAATCAGCCCCAGCATTTT. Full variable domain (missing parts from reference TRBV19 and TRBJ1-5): DGGITQSPKYLFRKEGQNVTLSCEQNLNHDAMYWYRQDPGQGLRLIYYSQIVNDFQKGDIAEGYSVSREKKESFPLTVTSAQKNPTAFYLCASSNPGRFVPNTFNQPQHFGDGTRLSIL.

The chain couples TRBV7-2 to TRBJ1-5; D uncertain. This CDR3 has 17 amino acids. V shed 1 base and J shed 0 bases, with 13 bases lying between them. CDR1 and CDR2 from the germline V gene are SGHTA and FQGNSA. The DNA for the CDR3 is TGTGCCAGCAGCTTAGGCGGTCTAAGATATAGCAATCAGCCCCAGCATTTT. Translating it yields CASSLGGLRYSNQPQHF.

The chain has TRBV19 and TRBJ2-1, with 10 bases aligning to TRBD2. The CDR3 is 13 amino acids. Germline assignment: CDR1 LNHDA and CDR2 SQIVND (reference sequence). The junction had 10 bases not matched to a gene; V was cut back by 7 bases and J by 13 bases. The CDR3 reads CASKASGSGFQFF. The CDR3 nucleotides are TGTGCCAGTAAGGCTAGCGGGAGTGGGTTCCAGTTCTTC.

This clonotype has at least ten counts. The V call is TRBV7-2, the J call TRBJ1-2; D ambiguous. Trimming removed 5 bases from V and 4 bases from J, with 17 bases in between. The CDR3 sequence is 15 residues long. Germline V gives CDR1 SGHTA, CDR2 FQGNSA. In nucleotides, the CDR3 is TGTGCCAGCAGCCTCAGTCCAGTTGGGAGCTATGGCTACACCTTC. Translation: CASSLSPVGSYGYTF. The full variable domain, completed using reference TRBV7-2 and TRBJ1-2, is GAGVSQSPSNKVTEKGKDVELRCDPISGHTALYWYRQSLGQGLEFLIYFQGNSAPDKSGLPSDRFSAERTGGSVSTLTIQRTQQEDSAVYLCASSLSPVGSYGYTFGSGTRLTVV.

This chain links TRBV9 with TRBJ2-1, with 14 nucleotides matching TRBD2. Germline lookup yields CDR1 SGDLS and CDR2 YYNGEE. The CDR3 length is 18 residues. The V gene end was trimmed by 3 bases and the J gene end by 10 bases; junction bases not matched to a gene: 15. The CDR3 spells CASSDRLAGGKRPNEQFF. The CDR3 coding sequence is TGTGCCAGCAGCGATCGACTAGCGGGAGGGAAGCGCCCCAACGAGCAGTTCTTC.

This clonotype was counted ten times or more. The CDR3: CASSLQGQPQHF. DNA for the CDR3: TGTGCCAGCAGCTTACAAGGGCAGCCCCAGCATTTT. The chain carries TRBV7-9 and TRBJ1-5; no reliable D call. V dropped 2 bases and J dropped 7 bases, with 6 bases sitting between them. The V gene's germline CDR1 is SEHNR and CDR2 FQNEAQ (reference sequence). CDR3 length equals 12 residues.

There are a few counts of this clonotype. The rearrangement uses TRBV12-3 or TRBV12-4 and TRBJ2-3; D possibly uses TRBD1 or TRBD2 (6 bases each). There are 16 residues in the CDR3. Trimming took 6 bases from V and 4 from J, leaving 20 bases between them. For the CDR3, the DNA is TGTGCCAGCAGCCTTCGTTGGCGGGGACACGCAGATACGCAGTATTTT. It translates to CASSLRWRGHADTQYF.